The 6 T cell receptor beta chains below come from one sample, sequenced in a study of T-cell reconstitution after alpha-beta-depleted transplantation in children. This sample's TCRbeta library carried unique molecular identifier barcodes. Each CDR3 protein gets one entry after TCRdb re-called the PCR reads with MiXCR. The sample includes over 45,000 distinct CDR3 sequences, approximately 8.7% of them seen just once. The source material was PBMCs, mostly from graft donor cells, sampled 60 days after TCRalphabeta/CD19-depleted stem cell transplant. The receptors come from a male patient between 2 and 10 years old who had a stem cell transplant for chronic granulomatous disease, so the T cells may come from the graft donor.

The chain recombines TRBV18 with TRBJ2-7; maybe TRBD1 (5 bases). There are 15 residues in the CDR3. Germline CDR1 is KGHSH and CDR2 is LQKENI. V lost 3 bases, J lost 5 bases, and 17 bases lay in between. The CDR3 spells CASSPVQGDHHEQYF. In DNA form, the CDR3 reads TGTGCCAGCTCACCGGTTCAAGGGGATCACCACGAGCAGTACTTC.

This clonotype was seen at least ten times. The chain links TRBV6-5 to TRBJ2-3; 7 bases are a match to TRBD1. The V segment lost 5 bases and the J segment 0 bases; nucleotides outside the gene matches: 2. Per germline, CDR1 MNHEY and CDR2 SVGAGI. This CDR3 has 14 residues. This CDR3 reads CASSLQGSTDTQYF. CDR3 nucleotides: TGTGCCAGCAGTCTACAGGGGAGCACAGATACGCAGTATTTT.

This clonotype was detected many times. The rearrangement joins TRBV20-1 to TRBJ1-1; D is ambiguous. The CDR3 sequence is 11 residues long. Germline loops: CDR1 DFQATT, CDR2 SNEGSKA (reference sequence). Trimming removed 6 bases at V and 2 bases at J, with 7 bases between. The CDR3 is CSASGNTEAFF. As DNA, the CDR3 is TGCAGTGCGTCAGGTAACACTGAAGCTTTCTTT.

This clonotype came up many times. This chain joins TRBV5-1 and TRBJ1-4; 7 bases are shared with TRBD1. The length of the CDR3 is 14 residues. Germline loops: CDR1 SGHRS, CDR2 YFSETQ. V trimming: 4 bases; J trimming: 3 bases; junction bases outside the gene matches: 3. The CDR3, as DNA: TGCGCCAGCAGCCGAGGACAGGCTAATGAAAAACTGTTTTTT. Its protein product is CASSRGQANEKLFF.

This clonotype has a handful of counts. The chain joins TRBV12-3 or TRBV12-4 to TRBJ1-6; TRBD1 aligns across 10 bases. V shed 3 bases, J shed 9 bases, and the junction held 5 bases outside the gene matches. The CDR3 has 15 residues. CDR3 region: CASSFYDRGRSPLHF. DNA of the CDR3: TGTGCCAGCAGTTTTTACGACAGGGGGCGTTCACCCCTCCACTTT.

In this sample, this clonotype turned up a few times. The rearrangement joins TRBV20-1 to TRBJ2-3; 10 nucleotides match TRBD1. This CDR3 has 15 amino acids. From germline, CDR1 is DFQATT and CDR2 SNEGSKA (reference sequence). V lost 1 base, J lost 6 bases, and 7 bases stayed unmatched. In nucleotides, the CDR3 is TGCAGTGCTAGAGTTGGGACAGGGGTTGGCGATACGCAGTATTTT. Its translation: CSARVGTGVGDTQYF.